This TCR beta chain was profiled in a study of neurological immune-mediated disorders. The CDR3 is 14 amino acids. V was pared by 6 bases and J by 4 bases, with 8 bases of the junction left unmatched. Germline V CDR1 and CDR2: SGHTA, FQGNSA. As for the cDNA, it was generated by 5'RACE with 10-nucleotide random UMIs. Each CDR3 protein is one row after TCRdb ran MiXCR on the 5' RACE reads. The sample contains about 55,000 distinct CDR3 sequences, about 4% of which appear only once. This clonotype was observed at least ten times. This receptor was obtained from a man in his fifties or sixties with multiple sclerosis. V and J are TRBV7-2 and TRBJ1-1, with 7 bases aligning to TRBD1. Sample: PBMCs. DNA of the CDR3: TGTGCCAGCAGTACAGGGGTCGGCGGCACTGAAGCTTTCTTT. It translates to CASSTGVGGTEAFF.